This T cell receptor beta chain was identified during a study of post-analysis software for immune sequencing data (dated by TCRdb to the mid-2010s). Regarding the study in general: The recorded disease courses included relapsing-remitting, secondary progressive and progressive-relapsing multiple sclerosis, and some patients had no subtype annotation. A subset of samples was prepared in parallel using single-end sample barcoding, then pooled and co-amplified after Illumina adapter ligation. The multiple sclerosis patient repertoires were compared with about a dozen previously published healthy control repertoires from donors aged roughly 6 to 25 years. Paper-wide results and their limitations: A few TRBV segments, including TRBV5-6, TRBV5-1 and TRBV20-1, were significantly more frequent in patients than controls. Direct clustering with F measure showed strong co-clustering of samples prepared in the same batch, prompting a batch-effect correction. Significantly lower normalized Chao1 diversity was found in multiple sclerosis patients than in controls, suggesting substantial peripheral T-cell clonal expansion. The control group was slightly older than the multiple sclerosis patient group.

Receptors were amplified or captured by PCR. Instrument used: Illumina HiSeq 2500. Unique molecular identifiers were incorporated into TCR beta cDNA libraries to reduce PCR and sequencing biases. Every 1 to 10 million input T cells yielded approximately 500,000 cDNA molecules, meaning each molecule approximated one T cell. The same protocol used for the earlier healthy control dataset was applied to prepare and sequence the patient libraries. Samples belonging to the same batch were prepared together, multiplexed and sequenced on a shared HiSeq lane. Per the authors' processing: Raw barcoded reads were processed with MIGEC, discarding single-read molecular identifier groups before consensus assembly and CDR3 extraction. VDJtools was used for post-analysis of the clonotype tables, and diversity was normalized by down-sampling every dataset to the size of the smallest sample. In repertoire overlap clustering, CDR3 amino acid sequences, but not nucleotide sequences, were matched to correct batch-related cross-sample contamination. TCRdb's own reprocessing of the public reads used fastp at Q25 and MiXCR and kept productive beta chains. Duplicate CDR3 protein sequences are folded into a single record with the most common DNA and genes. The authors' filters were not applied to this entry. This sample holds hundreds of thousands of distinct CDR3 sequences; 30% were observed only once. The ten largest clonotypes hold approximately 0.6% of the sample.

Measured from the cysteine to the phenylalanine, the CDR3 is 16 residues long. Just CDR3 DNA is preserved here, 48 bases in frame from base 1. The germline V gene supplies CDR1 SQVTM and CDR2 ANQGSEA. Relative to germline, V is missing 7 bases and J is missing 3 bases, with 11 bases of the junction outside any gene match. TCR beta repertoires were profiled from peripheral blood of roughly 13 young patients with multiple sclerosis to demonstrate the VDJtools post-analysis software. The multiple sclerosis patients were children and adolescents ranging in age from roughly 6 to 15 years. Turning to this clonotype: Its specific antigen is unknown. No qualities accompany the bases; no much larger clone lies one base away.

This TCR came from a girl between 10 and 17 years old with multiple sclerosis. Recombination linked TRBV29-1 to TRBJ2-2; 10 junctional bases match TRBD2. The sequenced sample was blood. The CDR3 has the sequence CSGKTSGSGHTGELFF. The DNA sequence is as follows: TGCAGCGGAAAGACTAGCGGGTCGGGGCACACCGGGGAGCTGTTTTTT.